This passage covers 22 T cell receptor beta chains from one sample sequenced in a study of blood T cell repertoires in COVID-19. Assay: immunoSEQ multiplex PCR; the TCRdb copy retains only in-frame clones and omits some. The table lists roughly 53,000 clones, about 85% of them singletons, with over 2% in the top ten. Source material: peripheral blood. Receptors were obtained from a man in his forties or fifties with acute or convalescent COVID-19.

The chain combines TRBV3-1 (or the pseudogene TRBV3-2) with TRBJ2-5, with a weak D call TRBD2 (6 bases). The germline V gene has CDR1 LGHDT and CDR2 YNNKEL (reference sequence). The CDR3 runs 17 residues. Deletions cut 0 bases from V and 0 bases from J, with 14 bases between. CDR3 nucleotides: TGTGCCAGCAGCCAAGATGGTGGCGGGGCCTACCAAGAGACCCAGTACTTC. As protein: CASSQDGGGAYQETQYF.

The V and J genes are TRBV7-8 and TRBJ2-1, with 15 nucleotides matching TRBD2. The CDR3 has 16 residues. The germline CDR1 and CDR2 sequences are SGHVS and FQNEAQ. The J segment lost 6 bases and the V segment lost 5 bases, leaving 5 bases of the junction unmatched. The CDR3 here is CASSPPGLAGGNEQFF. CDR3 DNA: TGTGCCAGCAGCCCTCCGGGACTAGCGGGAGGCAATGAGCAGTTCTTC. The full variable domain, rest sourced from reference TRBV7-8 and TRBJ2-1, is GAGVSQSPRYKVAKRGQDVALRCDPISGHVSLFWYQQALGQGPEFLTYFQNEAQLDKSGLPSDRFFAERPEGSVSTLKIQRTQQEDSAVYLCASSPPGLAGGNEQFFGPGTRLTVL.

This chain joins TRBV4-1 and TRBJ2-3; TRBD1 is a possible D gene (6 bases). The V gene's germline CDR1 is MGHRA and CDR2 YSYEKL. Deletions cut 3 bases from V and 4 bases from J, with 14 bases between. This CDR3 region has 15 residues. CDR3: CASSHFYRAADTQYF. The CDR3 region has the DNA TGCGCCAGCAGCCATTTCTACAGGGCCGCAGATACGCAGTATTTT.

This chain joins TRBV19 and TRBJ1-6, with D perhaps TRBD1 (5 bases). V was shortened by 7 bases and J by 12 bases, with 19 bases between the two germline ends. Germline V CDR1 and CDR2: LNHDA, SQIVND (reference sequence). CDR3 length: 14 amino acids. The CDR3 sequence: CASTPRGSFEPLHF. CDR3 nucleotide sequence: TGTGCCAGTACCCCTAGGGGTTCCTTTGAACCCCTCCACTTT. Variable domain in full (rest from reference TRBV19 and TRBJ1-6): DGGITQSPKYLFRKEGQNVTLSCEQNLNHDAMYWYRQDPGQGLRLIYYSQIVNDFQKGDIAEGYSVSREKKESFPLTVTSAQKNPTAFYLCASTPRGSFEPLHFGNGTRLTVT.

The chain joins TRBV28 to TRBJ1-3, with 8 bases matching TRBD1. Germline CDR1 and CDR2: MDHEN and SYDVKM. This CDR3 region has 15 residues. V lost 6 bases to trimming and J lost 6 bases; unmatched junction nucleotides: 10. CDR3 region: CASSPQQGEENTIYF. CDR3 bases: TGTGCCAGCAGCCCACAACAGGGGGAGGAAAACACCATATATTTT.

The chain is built from TRBV5-6 and TRBJ1-2; 9 positions agree with TRBD1. Germline CDR1 is SGHDT and CDR2 is YYEEEE. The junction had 6 bases not matched to a gene; V was cut back by 5 bases and J by 4 bases. The CDR3 runs 14 residues. Here the CDR3 DNA reads TGTGCCAGCAGGGGGACAGGGCGGCTCTATGGCTACACCTTC. It codes for CASRGTGRLYGYTF. Full variable domain (rest looked up from reference TRBV5-6 and TRBJ1-2): DAGVTQSPTHLIKTRGQQVTLRCSPKSGHDTVSWYQQALGQGPQFIFQYYEEEERQRGNFPDRFSGHQFPNYSSELNVNALLLGDSALYLCASRGTGRLYGYTFGSGTRLTVV.

This chain joins TRBV14 and TRBJ2-7; TRBD2 aligns across 10 bases. The ends lost 3 bases at V and 1 base at J; junction bases unmatched: 6. The germline gives CDR1 SGHDN, CDR2 FVKESK. CDR3 size: 16 residues. CDR3 region: CASSQAAGGPSYEQYF. In nucleotides, the CDR3 is TGTGCCAGCAGCCAGGCAGCGGGAGGGCCTTCCTACGAGCAGTACTTC.

V usage is TRBV14 and J usage is TRBJ2-1; D is perhaps TRBD2 (5 bases). The CDR3 covers 13 residues. Germline CDR1 is SGHDN and CDR2 is FVKESK. Trimming pared 6 bases from V and 8 bases from J, leaving 14 bases between. The chain's CDR3 is CASRKVGAHEQFF. CDR3 DNA sequence: TGTGCCAGCAGGAAGGTGGGAGCTCATGAGCAGTTCTTC.

V is TRBV9 and J is TRBJ2-1; 9 bases line up with TRBD1. Germline lookup yields CDR1 SGDLS and CDR2 YYNGEE. Unmatched junction bases numbered 8, after V lost 4 bases and J lost 9 bases. CDR3 length: 14 residues. CDR3 protein: CASSTRTGDGEQFF. The CDR3 nucleotides are TGTGCCAGCAGCACGCGGACAGGGGATGGTGAGCAGTTCTTC.

This chain's CDR3 is CASSMGGQGGRSNQPQHF. CDR3 bases: TGTGCCAGTAGTATGGGGGGACAGGGGGGAAGGAGCAATCAGCCCCAGCATTTT. V is TRBV19 and J is TRBJ1-5; 11 bases fit TRBD1. Germline lookup yields CDR1 LNHDA and CDR2 SQIVND (reference sequence). This CDR3 is 18 amino acids long. With 3 bases clipped from V and 1 base from J, the junction kept 8 bases outside the gene matches.

The rearrangement uses TRBV7-6 and TRBJ2-5; 11 nucleotides align to TRBD2. Per the germline V gene, CDR1 is SGHVS and CDR2 is FNYEAQ. This CDR3 comprises 15 residues. V was clipped by 5 bases and J by 3 bases; unmatched bases: 5. CDR3 loop: CASSTTSGVKETQYF. The DNA of the CDR3 is TGTGCCAGCAGCACGACTAGCGGGGTAAAAGAGACCCAGTACTTC.

The V and J genes are TRBV12-3 or TRBV12-4 and TRBJ1-2; D ambiguous. Trimming pared 6 bases from V and 1 base from J, leaving 9 bases between. The CDR3 is made up of 13 amino acids. CDR3 amino acids: CASSPQINYGYTF. The DNA of the CDR3 is TGTGCCAGCAGCCCACAGATTAACTATGGCTACACCTTC.

The gene calls are TRBV6-1 and TRBJ1-2, with D possibly being TRBD1 (6 bases). The germline V and J ends were trimmed by 2 bases and 6 bases, with 13 bases remaining between them. The CDR3 extends over 14 amino acids. CDR1 is MNHNS and CDR2 is SASEGT in the germline V gene. The CDR3 is CASSEPGHQDGYTF. The DNA of the CDR3 is TGTGCCAGCAGTGAACCGGGACATCAGGATGGCTACACCTTC.

CDR3 amino acids: CASSTIPGETQYF. The CDR3 DNA sequence: TGTGCCAGTAGCACGATCCCGGGGGAGACCCAGTACTTC. The J gene is TRBJ2-5, the V gene TRBV19; perhaps TRBD2 as D (5 bases). The V end lost 6 bases, the J end lost 5 bases, and 13 bases lay between the germline ends. The germline V gene has CDR1 LNHDA and CDR2 SQIVND (reference sequence). The CDR3 covers 13 residues.

The genes are TRBV6-6 and TRBJ2-2; D unclear. The germline gives CDR1 MNHNY, CDR2 SVGAGI (reference sequence). V lost 2 bases, J lost 7 bases, and 5 bases lay in between. The CDR3 is 12 amino acids. CDR3 loop: CASSYENGELFF. CDR3 DNA: TGTGCCAGCAGTTACGAGAACGGGGAGCTGTTTTTT.

V is TRBV7-9 and J is TRBJ2-1; TRBD2 matches 11 bases. In germline, CDR1 is SEHNR, CDR2 FQNEAQ (reference sequence). CDR3 size: 15 residues. V lost 3 bases, J lost 4 bases, and 2 bases stayed unmatched. The CDR3 nucleotides are TGTGCCAGCAGCTTCCCTAGCGGGAGGTACAATGAGCAGTTCTTC. Translated: CASSFPSGRYNEQFF.

This rearrangement joins TRBV6-1 to TRBJ2-1; 7 bases are shared with TRBD1. The CDR3 length is 15 residues. In germline, CDR1 is MNHNS, CDR2 SASEGT. Unmatched junction bases numbered 3, after V lost 3 bases and J lost 1 base. The CDR3 DNA sequence: TGTGCCAGCAGTGATCCGGGACAGTCCTACAATGAGCAGTTCTTC. This gives the protein CASSDPGQSYNEQFF.

The rearrangement uses TRBV2 and TRBJ2-4; D is ambiguous. Trimming shortened V by 2 bases and J by 3 bases, and 14 bases separated the two germline ends. Germline V CDR1 and CDR2: SNHLY, FYNNEI. This CDR3 has 16 amino acids. The CDR3 coding sequence is TGTGCCAGCAGTGAACCGACACCGTTTTACAAAAACATTCAGTACTTC. It is translated as CASSEPTPFYKNIQYF.

The genes are TRBV7-3 and TRBJ2-1; the match to TRBD2 covers 10 bases. The trim removed 5 bases at V and 8 bases at J, leaving 9 bases unmatched. In germline, CDR1 is SGHTA, CDR2 FQGTGA. The CDR3 totals 15 residues. This CDR3 is CASSPTSGGAHEQFF. The CDR3 nucleotides read TGTGCCAGCAGCCCCACGAGCGGGGGGGCTCATGAGCAGTTCTTC.

DNA of the CDR3: TGTGCCTGGAGTGTGATACAGGGTGAACAGCCCCAGCATTTT. As protein: CAWSVIQGEQPQHF. The V and J genes are TRBV30 and TRBJ1-5, with D possibly TRBD1 on 6 matching bases. The CDR3 has 14 residues. In germline, CDR1 is GTSNPN, CDR2 SVGIG (reference sequence). Trimming took 0 bases from V and 7 from J, leaving 13 bases between them.

V is TRBV3-1 (or the pseudogene TRBV3-2) and J is TRBJ2-1, with D maybe TRBD1 (6 bases). With 4 bases removed from V and 4 bases from J, the gap between germline ends came to 14 bases. The CDR3 is made up of 15 amino acids. The germline gives CDR1 LGHDT, CDR2 YNNKEL (reference sequence). The CDR3 bases are TGTGCCAGCAGCCCAGCGATGGACAGATACAATGAGCAGTTCTTC. Residues: CASSPAMDRYNEQFF.

The genes are TRBV19 and TRBJ2-7; 7 nucleotides align to TRBD1. Germline V gives CDR1 LNHDA, CDR2 SQIVND (reference sequence). The CDR3 consists of 15 residues. With V trimmed by 3 bases and J by 1 base, 6 bases remained unmatched. In DNA, the CDR3 is TGTGCCAGTAGTATCGGGCAGGGGGTATCCTACGAGCAGTACTTC. This encodes CASSIGQGVSYEQYF. Combining the CDR3 with reference TRBV19 and TRBJ2-7 gives the whole variable domain DGGITQSPKYLFRKEGQNVTLSCEQNLNHDAMYWYRQDPGQGLRLIYYSQIVNDFQKGDIAEGYSVSREKKESFPLTVTSAQKNPTAFYLCASSIGQGVSYEQYFGPGTRLTVT.